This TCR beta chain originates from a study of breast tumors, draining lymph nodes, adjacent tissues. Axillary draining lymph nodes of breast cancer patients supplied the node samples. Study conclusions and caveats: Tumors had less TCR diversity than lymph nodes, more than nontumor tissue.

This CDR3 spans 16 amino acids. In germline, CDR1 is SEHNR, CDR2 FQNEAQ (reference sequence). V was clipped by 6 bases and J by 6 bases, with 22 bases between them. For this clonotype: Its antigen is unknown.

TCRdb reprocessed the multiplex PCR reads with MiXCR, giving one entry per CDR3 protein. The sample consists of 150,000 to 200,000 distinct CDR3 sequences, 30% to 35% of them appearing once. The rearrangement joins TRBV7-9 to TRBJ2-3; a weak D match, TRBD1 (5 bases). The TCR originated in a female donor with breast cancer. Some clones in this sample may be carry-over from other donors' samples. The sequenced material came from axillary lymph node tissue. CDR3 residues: CASSYQGYMNTDTQYF. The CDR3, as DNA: TGTGCCAGCAGTTACCAGGGCTACATGAACACTGATACGCAGTATTTT.